This T cell receptor beta chain was identified in a study of naive and memory T cell subsets. The sample holds many counts of this clonotype. Its antigen is currently unknown. CDR1 ENHRY and CDR2 SYGVKD come from the germline V gene. Trimming stripped 4 bases from V and 2 bases from J, with 12 bases between. This CDR3 is 15 amino acids long. Two oligonucleotides, mixed equimolar, formed the beta constant-region primer covering TRBC1 and TRBC2. The ligated cDNA underwent four PCR rounds using SP2 and nested alpha and beta constant-region primers. A single record per CDR3 protein comes from TCRdb applying MiXCR to the UMI-ligation and nested PCR reads. The profile shows some 85,000 distinct CDR3 sequences, over 10% of them singletons. Findings of the study overall: Naive and memory subsets had different power law exponents for TCR abundance.

CD8 T cells were positively selected from what remained after CD4 positive selection. The origin of this receptor is a human donor in good health. This rearrangement joins TRBV10-3 to TRBJ2-1; D possibly corresponds to TRBD2 (5 bases). Sequenced sample: central memory CD4+ T cells from blood. CDR3 residues: CAISGGVSAYNEQFF. DNA of the CDR3: TGTGCCATCAGTGGGGGAGTAAGTGCCTACAATGAGCAGTTCTTC.